This passage covers 25 T cell receptor beta chains from one sample sequenced in a study of CD8 T cells in ankylosing spondylitis. General study points: Seemingly characteristic of ankylosing spondylitis blood was a TCR beta motif consisting of under 10 highly homologous variants.

TCRdb independently ran MiXCR on the 5' RACE reads; one entry per CDR3 protein. The sample has 200,000 to 250,000 distinct CDR3 sequences, roughly 18% seen once. For these TCRs, the target antigens are not known. Material for sequencing was blood, either unsorted or a sorted T cell fraction (not recorded which). The receptors shown here come from a male donor with ankylosing spondylitis.

This clonotype was counted between two and nine times. This rearrangement joins TRBV21-1 to TRBJ1-1. TRBV21-1 is annotated as a pseudogene. The CDR3 spans 15 residues. DNA of the CDR3: TGTGCCAGCAGCAAAGGTGGGGAGGGAAACACTGAAGCTTTCTTT. It is translated as CASSKGGEGNTEAFF.

This clonotype appeared a few times. The chain couples TRBV12-3 or TRBV12-4 to TRBJ2-3; D gene unclear. The CDR3 spans 14 residues. Trimming removed 5 bases at V and 3 bases at J, with 12 bases between. The CDR3 region has the DNA TGTGCCAGCAGTCTCCCCGTCCAGACAGATACGCAGTATTTT. Its protein is CASSLPVQTDTQYF.

The chain joins TRBV5-1 to TRBJ2-1; TRBD2 might be the D (5 bases). From germline, CDR1 is SGHRS and CDR2 YFSETQ. CDR3 length equals 15 residues. Trimming took off 4 bases at V and 0 bases at J, with 11 bases between the two ends. CDR3 in amino acids: CASSPLVSSYNEQFF. The CDR3 bases are TGCGCCAGCAGCCCACTAGTGTCCTCCTACAATGAGCAGTTCTTC.

The sample holds a few counts of this clonotype. J is TRBJ1-1 and V is TRBV20-1; D possibly corresponds to TRBD1 (6 bases). Looked up from germline, CDR1 is DFQATT and CDR2 is SNEGSKA (reference sequence). V shed 4 bases and J shed 6 bases, with 12 bases lying between them. This CDR3 region has 12 residues. The CDR3 coding sequence is TGCAGTGCTACAGGGAACAGGGCTGAAGCTTTCTTT. It is translated as CSATGNRAEAFF.

This clonotype was found a few times. This chain connects TRBV7-9 to TRBJ2-2; 7 bases are shared with TRBD1. This CDR3 is built from 14 residues. In germline, CDR1 is SEHNR, CDR2 FQNEAQ (reference sequence). The V gene end was trimmed by 10 bases and the J gene end by 0 bases; junction bases not matched to a gene: 5. CDR3 region: CATRQGTNTGELFF. The CDR3 DNA is TGTGCCACGAGACAGGGTACGAACACCGGGGAGCTGTTTTTT.

This clonotype was picked up a small number of times. V is TRBV3-1 and J is TRBJ2-7; D is tentatively TRBD1 or TRBD2 (5 bases each). The V and J ends lost 8 bases and 0 bases respectively, with 26 bases between them. The CDR3 runs to 18 residues. CDR1 LGHDT and CDR2 YNNKEL come from the germline V gene (reference sequence). CDR3 DNA sequence: TGTGCCAGCGCCCACGGGTCGGGGACGGGACCCTACTCCTACGAGCAGTACTTC. The encoded protein is CASAHGSGTGPYSYEQYF.

The V gene is TRBV4-1, the J gene TRBJ2-1, with TRBD2 matching 10 bases. Germline V gene data show CDR1 as MGHRA and CDR2 as YSYEKL. CDR3 size: 18 residues. V lost 2 bases to trimming and J lost 3 bases; unmatched junction nucleotides: 10. CDR3 region: CASSQLYASGSSYNEQFF. The CDR3 DNA sequence: TGCGCCAGCAGCCAACTCTATGCTAGCGGGAGTAGCTACAATGAGCAGTTCTTC.

The chain combines TRBV9 with TRBJ1-1; D gene unclear. Trimming stripped 1 base from V and 1 base from J, with 5 bases between. The CDR3 has 13 amino acids. Germline-derived CDR1 and CDR2 are SGDLS and YYNGEE. For the CDR3, the DNA is TGTGCCAGCAGCGTACACGGGAACACTGAAGCTTTCTTT. Protein sequence: CASSVHGNTEAFF.

This clonotype was seen a few times. The rearrangement uses TRBV7-8 and TRBJ2-2; 10 bases match TRBD2. Germline-derived CDR1 and CDR2 are SGHVS and FQNEAQ. The CDR3 loop spans 16 amino acids. The V gene end was trimmed by 5 bases and the J gene end by 0 bases; junction bases not matched to a gene: 3. This chain's CDR3 is CASSLLAGANTGELFF. The CDR3 bases are TGTGCCAGCAGCCTCCTAGCGGGAGCGAACACCGGGGAGCTGTTTTTT.

This clonotype was counted between two and nine times. This sequence joins TRBV5-6 and TRBJ2-3; tentatively, D is TRBD2 (6 bases). CDR1 and CDR2 (germline): SGHDT, YYEEEE. Trimming cost V 3 bases and J 6 bases, with 8 bases left between them. CDR3 length: 12 residues. CDR3 sequence reads: CASSSGGDTQYF. In nucleotides, the CDR3 is TGTGCCAGCAGCTCCGGAGGGGATACGCAGTATTTT.

The gene calls are TRBV28 and TRBJ2-5, with TRBD2 matching 9 bases. Trimming at V came to 6 bases and at J to 5 bases, leaving 13 bases not matched to a gene. Germline V gene sequence: CDR1 MDHEN, CDR2 SYDVKM. This CDR3 comprises 16 residues. The chain's CDR3 is CASRNITAGGTETQYF. In nucleotides, the CDR3 is TGTGCCAGCAGAAATATAACAGCGGGAGGCACGGAGACCCAGTACTTC.

This clonotype was picked up a small number of times. The genes are TRBV12-3 or TRBV12-4 and TRBJ1-5, with 7 nucleotides matching TRBD1. The CDR3 has 14 residues. The J segment lost 7 bases and the V segment lost 7 bases, leaving 10 bases of the junction unmatched. The CDR3 sequence: CASTRDSIRQPQHF. The CDR3 DNA reads TGTGCCAGCACCCGGGACAGTATACGCCAGCCCCAGCATTTT.

With respect to this clonotype: This CDR3 is missing its conserved last phenylalanine or tryptophan, likely due to a read error. V usage is TRBV3-1 and J usage is TRBJ1-2, with 8 bases lining up with TRBD1. V was clipped by 6 bases and J by 3 bases; unmatched bases: 9. The CDR3 sequence is 15 residues long. Germline assignment: CDR1 LGHDT and CDR2 YNNKEL (reference sequence). CDR3 loop: CASSHRTGLDYGYTI. As DNA, the CDR3 is TGTGCCAGCAGTCACCGGACAGGGTTGGACTATGGCTACACCATC.

This clonotype showed up just a few times. J is TRBJ2-7 and V is TRBV2, with TRBD2 identical over 11 bases. Germline lookup yields CDR1 SNHLY and CDR2 FYNNEI. This CDR3 contains 16 residues. The V gene end was trimmed by 7 bases and the J gene end by 0 bases; junction bases not matched to a gene: 8. The chain's CDR3 is CASTVPGTSGSYEQYF. Written as DNA, the CDR3 is TGTGCCAGCACCGTACCCGGGACTAGCGGCTCCTACGAGCAGTACTTC.

This clonotype was recorded at least ten times. V gene TRBV12-3 or TRBV12-4 combines with J gene TRBJ2-6, with 8 bases aligning to TRBD1. The CDR3 is 17 residues long. J was trimmed by 2 bases and V by 4 bases; bases with no gene match: 7. The CDR3 DNA reads as TGTGCCAGCAGTTCCCACACGGACAGGGCTGGGGCCAACGTCCTGACTTTC. Amino acids: CASSSHTDRAGANVLTF.

The rearrangement links TRBV9 to TRBJ2-2; 10 bases match TRBD1. This CDR3 has 15 residues. The germline gives CDR1 SGDLS, CDR2 YYNGEE. With 0 bases clipped from V and 6 bases from J, the junction kept 2 bases outside the gene matches. CDR3 sequence reads: CASSVGQGASGELFF. The CDR3 DNA is TGTGCCAGCAGCGTAGGACAGGGGGCGTCCGGGGAGCTGTTTTTT. Full variable domain (outside the CDR3, taken from reference TRBV9 and TRBJ2-2): DSGVTQTPKHLITATGQRVTLRCSPRSGDLSVYWYQQSLDQGLQFLIQYYNGEERAKGNILERFSAQQFPDLHSELNLSSLELGDSALYFCASSVGQGASGELFFGEGSRLTVL.

This clonotype was found a few times. This chain connects TRBV3-1 to TRBJ2-3; maybe TRBD2 (6 bases). Trimming cost V 1 base and J 1 base, with 9 bases left between them. The CDR3 extends over 15 amino acids. Per the germline V gene, CDR1 is LGHDT and CDR2 is YNNKEL (reference sequence). DNA for the CDR3: TGTGCCAGCAGCCAAGCCGGCGGGGGCACAGATACGCAGTATTTT. Encoded protein: CASSQAGGGTDTQYF.

This clonotype was detected only a few times. This chain uses TRBV4-3 with TRBJ2-1; 8 nucleotides match TRBD1. The CDR3 contains 19 residues. Germline V gene lookup returns CDR1 LGHNA and CDR2 YSLEER. The junction had 19 bases not matched to a gene; V was cut back by 0 bases and J by 9 bases. CDR3 in amino acids: CASSQDAGGSISITTEQFF. Here the CDR3 DNA reads TGCGCCAGCAGCCAAGATGCAGGGGGCTCAATCTCCATAACGACTGAGCAGTTCTTC.

As for this clonotype: Mismatch with germline at one junction end may stem from a read error. This sequence joins TRBV29-1 and TRBJ1-5; D unresolved. This CDR3 has 11 amino acids. Germline CDR1 reads SQVTM; CDR2 reads ANQGSEA. In DNA, the CDR3 is TGCAGCGTTGAAGAGGAGGCAGGTCGAGTTTTT. Amino acid sequence: CSVEEEAGRVF.

This clonotype was counted between two and nine times. The chain uses TRBV5-1 and TRBJ2-3; no clear D gene. The CDR3 loop spans 13 amino acids. The V gene's germline CDR1 is SGHRS and CDR2 YFSETQ. Between the trimmed V and J ends, which lost 5 bases and 2 bases, there was a span of 9 bases. The DNA of the CDR3 is TGCGCCAGCAGTATATGGACCACAGATACGCAGTATTTT. It codes for CASSIWTTDTQYF.

The table lists this clonotype with a few counts. The gene calls are TRBV11-2 and TRBJ2-1; 7 nucleotides match TRBD2. CDR1 and CDR2 from the germline V gene are SGHAT and FQNNGV. CDR3 length: 18 residues. The trim removed 2 bases at V and 0 bases at J, leaving 10 bases unmatched. The CDR3 DNA is TGTGCCAGCAGCTTAATCTCTATGCGGGAGAGCTCCTACAATGAGCAGTTCTTC. Its translation: CASSLISMRESSYNEQFF.

This clonotype was counted only a few times. The rearrangement joins TRBV27 to TRBJ2-7; no clear D gene. Germline V gene lookup returns CDR1 MNHEY and CDR2 SMNVEV (reference sequence). The CDR3 consists of 14 residues. Trimming removed 4 bases at V and 4 bases at J, with 14 bases between. CDR3 coding DNA: TGTGCCAGCAGTTCAGTACTCCAGGATTACGAGCAGTACTTC. Translated, it gives CASSSVLQDYEQYF.

This clonotype was counted between two and nine times. This chain links TRBV12-5 with TRBJ2-1; 9 bases map to TRBD2. V dropped 2 bases and J dropped 4; count of bases not matched to a gene: 3. CDR3 size: 15 residues. The germline V gene has CDR1 LGHNT and CDR2 FRNRAP. CDR3 DNA: TGTGCTAGTGGTTTGTGGCGGGAGGGTTACAATGAGCAGTTCTTC. Translation gives CASGLWREGYNEQFF.

The CDR3 loop is CASSLGSGEDNHNTQYF. DNA for the CDR3: TGCGCCAGCAGCTTGGGGTCAGGGGAGGATAATCATAATACGCAGTATTTT. The gene calls are TRBV5-1 and TRBJ2-3, with D perhaps TRBD1 or TRBD2 (6 bases each). The CDR3 is 17 residues long. Looked up from germline, CDR1 is SGHRS and CDR2 is YFSETQ. V shed 0 bases and J shed 7 bases, with 21 bases lying between them.

This rearrangement joins TRBV27 to TRBJ2-1; D possibly corresponds to TRBD1 (6 bases). V dropped 2 bases and J dropped 7 bases, with 9 bases sitting between them. The CDR3 is made up of 13 amino acids. Germline V gene lookup returns CDR1 MNHEY and CDR2 SMNVEV (reference sequence). The CDR3 coding sequence is TGTGCCAGCAGTTTACTCCAGGGGAATGAGCAGTTCTTC. Protein product: CASSLLQGNEQFF.